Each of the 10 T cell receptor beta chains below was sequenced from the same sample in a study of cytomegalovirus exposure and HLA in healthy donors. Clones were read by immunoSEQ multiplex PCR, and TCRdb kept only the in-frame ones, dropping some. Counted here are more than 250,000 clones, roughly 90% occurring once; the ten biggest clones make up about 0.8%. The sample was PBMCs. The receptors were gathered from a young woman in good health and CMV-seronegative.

CDR3 in amino acids: CASSDWGRGNTEAFF. The CDR3, as DNA: TGTGCCAGCAGTGACTGGGGCAGGGGGAACACTGAAGCTTTCTTT. This chain links TRBV2 with TRBJ1-1, with a tentative D call TRBD1 (6 bases). Trimming removed 3 bases at V and 1 base at J, with 12 bases between. The CDR3 is made up of 15 amino acids. Germline CDR1 SNHLY, CDR2 FYNNEI.

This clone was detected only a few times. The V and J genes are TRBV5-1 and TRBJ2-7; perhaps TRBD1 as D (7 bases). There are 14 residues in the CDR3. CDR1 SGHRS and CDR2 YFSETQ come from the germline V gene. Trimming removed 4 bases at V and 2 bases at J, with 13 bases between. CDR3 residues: CASSPAGQTYEQYF. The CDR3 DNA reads TGCGCCAGCAGCCCGGCGGGACAGACCTACGAGCAGTACTTC.

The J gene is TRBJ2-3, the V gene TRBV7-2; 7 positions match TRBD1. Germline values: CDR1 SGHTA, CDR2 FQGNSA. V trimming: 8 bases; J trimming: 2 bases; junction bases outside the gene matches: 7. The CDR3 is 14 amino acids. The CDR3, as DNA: TGTGCCAGCGGCAGGGACAGAACCACAGATACGCAGTATTTT. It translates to CASGRDRTTDTQYF.

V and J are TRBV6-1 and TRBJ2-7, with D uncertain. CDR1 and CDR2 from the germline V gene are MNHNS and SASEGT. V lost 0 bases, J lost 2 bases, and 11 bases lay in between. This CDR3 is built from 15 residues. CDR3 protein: CASSEAFLAAYEQYF. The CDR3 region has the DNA TGTGCCAGCAGTGAAGCTTTTTTAGCAGCCTACGAGCAGTACTTC.

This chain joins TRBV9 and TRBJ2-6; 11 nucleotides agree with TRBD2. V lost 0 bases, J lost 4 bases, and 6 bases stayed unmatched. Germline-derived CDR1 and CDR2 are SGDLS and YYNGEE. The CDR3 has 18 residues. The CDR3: CASSVGVLAGAGANVLTF. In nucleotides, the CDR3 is TGTGCCAGCAGCGTAGGTGTACTAGCGGGAGCCGGGGCCAACGTCCTGACTTTC.

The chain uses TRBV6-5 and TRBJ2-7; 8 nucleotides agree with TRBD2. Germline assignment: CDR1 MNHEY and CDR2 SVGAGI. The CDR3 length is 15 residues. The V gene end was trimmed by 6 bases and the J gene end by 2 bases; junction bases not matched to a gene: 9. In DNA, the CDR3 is TGTGCCAGCAGACCCGGACTAGCAGAAACCTACGAGCAGTACTTC. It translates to CASRPGLAETYEQYF.

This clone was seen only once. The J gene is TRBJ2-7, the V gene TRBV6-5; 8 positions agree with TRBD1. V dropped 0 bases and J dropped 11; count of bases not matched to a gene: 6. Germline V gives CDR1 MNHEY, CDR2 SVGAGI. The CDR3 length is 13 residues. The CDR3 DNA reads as TGTGCCAGCAGTTACTCTGGACAGGGCTTGGAGTACTTC. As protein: CASSYSGQGLEYF.

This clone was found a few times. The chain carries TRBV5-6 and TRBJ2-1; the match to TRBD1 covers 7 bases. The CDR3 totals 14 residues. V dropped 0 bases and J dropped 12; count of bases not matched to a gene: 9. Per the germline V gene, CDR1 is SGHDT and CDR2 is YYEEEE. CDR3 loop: CASSLGTGENAQFF. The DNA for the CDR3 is TGTGCCAGCAGCTTGGGAACAGGGGAGAACGCGCAGTTCTTC.

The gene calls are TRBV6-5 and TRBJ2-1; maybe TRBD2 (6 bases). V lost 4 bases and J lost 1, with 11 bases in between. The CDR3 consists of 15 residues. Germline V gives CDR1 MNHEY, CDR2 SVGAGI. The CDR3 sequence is CASSSAGSSYNEQFF. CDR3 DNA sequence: TGTGCCAGCAGTTCGGCCGGGAGTTCCTACAATGAGCAGTTCTTC.

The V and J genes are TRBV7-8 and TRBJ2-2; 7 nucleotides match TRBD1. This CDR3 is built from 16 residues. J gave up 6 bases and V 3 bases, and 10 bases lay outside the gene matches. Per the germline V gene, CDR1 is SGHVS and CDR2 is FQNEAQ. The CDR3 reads CASSFGYRGASGELFF. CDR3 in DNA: TGTGCCAGCAGCTTTGGGTACAGGGGAGCGTCCGGGGAGCTGTTTTTT.